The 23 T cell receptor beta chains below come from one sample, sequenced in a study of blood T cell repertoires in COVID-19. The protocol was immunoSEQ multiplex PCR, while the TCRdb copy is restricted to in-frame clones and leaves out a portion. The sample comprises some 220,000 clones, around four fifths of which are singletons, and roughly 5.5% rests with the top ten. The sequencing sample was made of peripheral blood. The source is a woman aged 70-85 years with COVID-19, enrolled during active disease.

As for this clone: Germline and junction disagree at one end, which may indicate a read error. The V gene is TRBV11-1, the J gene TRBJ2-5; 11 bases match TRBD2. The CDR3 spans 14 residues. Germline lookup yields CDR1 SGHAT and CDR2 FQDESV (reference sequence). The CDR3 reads CASSLAGGQETQYF. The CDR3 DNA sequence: TGTGCCAGCAGTTTAGCGGGAGGGCAAGAGACCCAGTACTTC.

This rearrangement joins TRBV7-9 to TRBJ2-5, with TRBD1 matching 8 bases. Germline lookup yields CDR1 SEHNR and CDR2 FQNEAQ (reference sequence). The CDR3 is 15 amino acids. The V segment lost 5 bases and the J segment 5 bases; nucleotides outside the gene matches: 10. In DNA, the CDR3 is TGTGCCAGCAGCACAATACAGACAGGGGCCGAGACCCAGTACTTC. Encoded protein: CASSTIQTGAETQYF.

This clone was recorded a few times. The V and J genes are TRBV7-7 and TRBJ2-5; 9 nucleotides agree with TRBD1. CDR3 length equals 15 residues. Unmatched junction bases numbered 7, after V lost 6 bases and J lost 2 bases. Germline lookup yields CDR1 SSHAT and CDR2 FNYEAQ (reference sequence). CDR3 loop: CASSRDRERQETQYF. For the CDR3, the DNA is TGTGCCAGCAGTCGGGACAGGGAGCGTCAAGAGACCCAGTACTTC.

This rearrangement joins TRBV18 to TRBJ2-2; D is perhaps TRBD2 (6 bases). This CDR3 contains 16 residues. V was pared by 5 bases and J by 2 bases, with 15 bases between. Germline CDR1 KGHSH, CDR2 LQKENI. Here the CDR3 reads CASSTGLASNTGELFF. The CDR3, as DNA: TGTGCCAGCTCAACGGGACTCGCCAGCAACACCGGGGAGCTGTTTTTT.

The CDR3 coding sequence is TGTGCAAGTCGCTTAGTAGCGGGAGAGGGTAATGAGCAGTTCTTC. The encoded protein is CASRLVAGEGNEQFF. The chain combines TRBV12-2 with TRBJ2-1; the D call in the table, TRBD2, was not verified against the DNA. TRBV12-2 is noted as a pseudogene. This CDR3 comprises 15 residues.

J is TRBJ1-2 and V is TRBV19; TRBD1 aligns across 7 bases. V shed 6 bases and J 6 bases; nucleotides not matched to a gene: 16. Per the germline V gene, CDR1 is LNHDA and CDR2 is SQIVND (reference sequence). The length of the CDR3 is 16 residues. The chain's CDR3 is CASSSRWTGEEDGYTF. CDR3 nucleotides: TGTGCCAGTAGCTCCCGGTGGACAGGCGAAGAAGATGGCTACACCTTC.

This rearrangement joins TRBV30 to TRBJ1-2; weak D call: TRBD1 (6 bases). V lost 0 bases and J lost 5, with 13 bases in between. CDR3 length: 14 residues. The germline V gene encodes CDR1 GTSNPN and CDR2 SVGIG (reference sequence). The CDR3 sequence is CAWSVPGVHYGYTF. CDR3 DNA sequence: TGTGCCTGGAGTGTACCAGGGGTACATTATGGCTACACCTTC.

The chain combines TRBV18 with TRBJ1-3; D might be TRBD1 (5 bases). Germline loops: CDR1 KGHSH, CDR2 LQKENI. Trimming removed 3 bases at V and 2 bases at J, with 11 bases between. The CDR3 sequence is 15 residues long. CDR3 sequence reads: CASSPPGLAGNTIYF. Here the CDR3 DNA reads TGTGCCAGCTCACCTCCAGGGTTAGCTGGAAACACCATATATTTT.

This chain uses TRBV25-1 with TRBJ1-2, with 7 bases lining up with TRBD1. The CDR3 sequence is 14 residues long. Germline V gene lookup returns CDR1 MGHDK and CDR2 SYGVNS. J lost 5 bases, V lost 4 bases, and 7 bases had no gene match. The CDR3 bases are TGTGCCAGCAGTGTATTCGAGACAGGGTATGGCTACACCTTC. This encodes CASSVFETGYGYTF.

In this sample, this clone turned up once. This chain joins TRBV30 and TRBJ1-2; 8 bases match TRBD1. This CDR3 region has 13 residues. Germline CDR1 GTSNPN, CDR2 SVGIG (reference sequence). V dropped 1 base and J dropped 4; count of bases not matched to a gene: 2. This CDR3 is CAWSETGGYGYTF. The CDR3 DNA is TGTGCCTGGAGTGAAACAGGGGGCTATGGCTACACCTTC.

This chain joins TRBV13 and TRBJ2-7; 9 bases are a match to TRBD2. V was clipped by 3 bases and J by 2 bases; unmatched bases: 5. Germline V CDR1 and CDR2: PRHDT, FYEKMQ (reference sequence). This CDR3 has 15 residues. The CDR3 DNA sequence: TGTGCCAGCAGCTTCCCGCGGGGGGGGCCCTACGAGCAGTACTTC. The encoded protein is CASSFPRGGPYEQYF.

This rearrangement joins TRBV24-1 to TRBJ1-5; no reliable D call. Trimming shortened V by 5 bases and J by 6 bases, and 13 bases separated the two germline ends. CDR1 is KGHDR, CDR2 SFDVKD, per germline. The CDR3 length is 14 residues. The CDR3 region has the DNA TGTGCCACCAGTGCACGGGAGGGAGGTCAGCCCCAGCATTTT. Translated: CATSAREGGQPQHF.

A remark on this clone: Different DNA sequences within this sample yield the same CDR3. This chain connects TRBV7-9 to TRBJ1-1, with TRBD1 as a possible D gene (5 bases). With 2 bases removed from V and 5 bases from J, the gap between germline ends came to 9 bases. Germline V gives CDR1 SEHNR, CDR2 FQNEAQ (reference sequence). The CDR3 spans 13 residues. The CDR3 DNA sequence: TGTGCCAGCAGCTTAAATCCAGGGACTGAAGCTTTCTTT. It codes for CASSLNPGTEAFF.

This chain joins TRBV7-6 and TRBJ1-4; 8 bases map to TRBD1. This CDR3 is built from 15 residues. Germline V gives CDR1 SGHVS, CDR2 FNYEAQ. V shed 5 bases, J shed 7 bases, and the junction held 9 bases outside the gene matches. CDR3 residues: CASSVITGGTEKLFF. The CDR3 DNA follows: TGTGCCAGCAGCGTCATTACAGGGGGGACTGAAAAACTGTTTTTT.

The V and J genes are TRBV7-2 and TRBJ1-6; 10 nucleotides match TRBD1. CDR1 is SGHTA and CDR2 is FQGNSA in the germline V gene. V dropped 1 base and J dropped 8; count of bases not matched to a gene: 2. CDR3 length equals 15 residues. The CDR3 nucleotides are TGTGCCAGCAGCTTAGAGGGGACAGGGGATTCACCCCTCCACTTT. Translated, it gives CASSLEGTGDSPLHF.

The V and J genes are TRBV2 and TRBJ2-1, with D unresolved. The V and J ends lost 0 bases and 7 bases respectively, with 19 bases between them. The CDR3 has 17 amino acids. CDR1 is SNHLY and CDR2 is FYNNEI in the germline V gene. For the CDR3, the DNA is TGTGCCAGCAGTGAAGCGGCGGCGGAAGACCTCCGGAATGAGCAGTTCTTC. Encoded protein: CASSEAAAEDLRNEQFF.

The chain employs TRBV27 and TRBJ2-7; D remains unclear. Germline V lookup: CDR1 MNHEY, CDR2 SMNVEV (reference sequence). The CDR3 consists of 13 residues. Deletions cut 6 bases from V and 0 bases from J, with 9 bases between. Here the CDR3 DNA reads TGTGCCAGCAGGTCCACGGGCTCCTACGAGCAGTACTTC. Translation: CASRSTGSYEQYF.

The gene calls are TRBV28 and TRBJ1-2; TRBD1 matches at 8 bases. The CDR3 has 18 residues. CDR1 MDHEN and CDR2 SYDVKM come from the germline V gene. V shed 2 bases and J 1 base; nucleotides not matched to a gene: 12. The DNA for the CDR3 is TGTGCCAGCAGTTTACCCCGACAGGGGATTGATCATAACTATGGCTACACCTTC. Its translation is CASSLPRQGIDHNYGYTF.

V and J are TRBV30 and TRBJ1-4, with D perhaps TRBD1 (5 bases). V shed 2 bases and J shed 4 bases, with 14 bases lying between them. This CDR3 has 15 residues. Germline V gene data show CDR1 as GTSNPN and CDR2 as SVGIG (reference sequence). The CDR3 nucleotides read TGTGCCTGGAGTCTGGATTGGGGGGGTAATGAAAAACTGTTTTTT. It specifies CAWSLDWGGNEKLFF.

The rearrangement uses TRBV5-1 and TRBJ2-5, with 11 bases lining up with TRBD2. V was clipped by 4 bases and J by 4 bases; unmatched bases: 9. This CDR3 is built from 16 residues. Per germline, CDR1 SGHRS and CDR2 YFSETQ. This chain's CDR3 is CASSKGTSGAPETQYF. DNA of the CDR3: TGCGCCAGCAGCAAAGGGACTAGCGGTGCCCCAGAGACCCAGTACTTC.

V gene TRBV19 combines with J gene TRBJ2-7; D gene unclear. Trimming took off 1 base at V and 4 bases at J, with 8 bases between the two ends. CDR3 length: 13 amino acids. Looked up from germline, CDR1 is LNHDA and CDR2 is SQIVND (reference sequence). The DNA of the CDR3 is TGTGCCAGTAGTATAGCCGTGCAGTACGAGCAGTACTTC. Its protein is CASSIAVQYEQYF.

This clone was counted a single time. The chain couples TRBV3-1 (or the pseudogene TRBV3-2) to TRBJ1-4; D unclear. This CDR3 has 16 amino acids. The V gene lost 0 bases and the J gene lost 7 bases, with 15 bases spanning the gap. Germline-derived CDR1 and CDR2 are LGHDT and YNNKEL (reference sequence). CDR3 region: CASSQESLYPSEKLFF. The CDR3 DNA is TGTGCCAGCAGCCAAGAGAGCCTTTATCCGAGTGAAAAACTGTTTTTT.

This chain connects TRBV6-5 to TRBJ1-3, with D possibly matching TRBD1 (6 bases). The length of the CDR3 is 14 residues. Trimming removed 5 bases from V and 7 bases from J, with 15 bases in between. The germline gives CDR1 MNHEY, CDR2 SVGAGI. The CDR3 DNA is TGTGCCAGCAGTATCCGACAGGAATGGAACACCATATATTTT. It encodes CASSIRQEWNTIYF.